One sample yielded the 4 T cell receptor beta chains listed below, sequenced in a study of blood T cell repertoires in COVID-19. Clones were read by immunoSEQ multiplex PCR, and TCRdb kept only the in-frame ones, dropping some. The sample has 200,000 to 250,000 clones, more than 65% seen once. The sequencing input was peripheral blood. The receptor set was obtained from an older woman with acute or convalescent COVID-19.

The chain couples TRBV4-1 to TRBJ1-4, with D unclear. V was shortened by 1 base and J by 0 bases, with 9 bases between the two germline ends. This CDR3 is 16 amino acids long. The germline V gene has CDR1 MGHRA and CDR2 YSYEKL. The CDR3 spells CASSQGGGTTNEKLFF. The CDR3 DNA reads as TGCGCCAGCAGCCAAGGCGGAGGAACAACTAATGAAAAACTGTTTTTT.

CDR3 bases: TGTGCCTGGAGTGGACCCACTGGTCGACAGGGGGCAATAATTTCACCCCTCCACTTT. It specifies CAWSGPTGRQGAIISPLHF. This chain connects TRBV30 to TRBJ1-6, with 10 bases lining up with TRBD1. This CDR3 spans 19 amino acids. CDR1 and CDR2 from the germline V gene are GTSNPN and SVGIG (reference sequence). Trimming took 1 base from V and 9 from J; bases not matched to a gene: 18.

V and J are TRBV13 and TRBJ1-3; TRBD1 matches 8 bases. Germline lookup yields CDR1 PRHDT and CDR2 FYEKMQ (reference sequence). Germline trimming cut 4 bases from V and 2 bases from J; bases unmatched to any gene: 7. CDR3 length equals 16 residues. CDR3 sequence: CASSYDRGVTGNTIYF. Here the CDR3 DNA reads TGTGCCAGCAGCTACGACAGGGGAGTCACTGGAAACACCATATATTTT.

V is TRBV19 and J is TRBJ1-2, with unresolved D. Germline V CDR1 and CDR2: LNHDA, SQIVND (reference sequence). This CDR3 region has 14 residues. V shed 3 bases and J shed 2 bases, with 10 bases lying between them. The CDR3 coding sequence is TGTGCCAGTAGTATGGCTGCGCGGAACTATGGCTACACCTTC. Its translation is CASSMAARNYGYTF.